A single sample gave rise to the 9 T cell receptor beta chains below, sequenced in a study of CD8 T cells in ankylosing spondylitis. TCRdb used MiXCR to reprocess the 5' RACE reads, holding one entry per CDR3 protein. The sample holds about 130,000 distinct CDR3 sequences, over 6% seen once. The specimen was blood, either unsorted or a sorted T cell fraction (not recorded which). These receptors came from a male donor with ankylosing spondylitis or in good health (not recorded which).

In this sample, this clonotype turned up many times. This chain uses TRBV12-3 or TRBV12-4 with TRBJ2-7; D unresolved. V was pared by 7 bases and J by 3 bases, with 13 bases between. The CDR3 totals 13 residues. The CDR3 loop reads CASTPMGIYEQYF. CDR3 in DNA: TGTGCCAGCACTCCCATGGGTATCTACGAGCAGTACTTC.

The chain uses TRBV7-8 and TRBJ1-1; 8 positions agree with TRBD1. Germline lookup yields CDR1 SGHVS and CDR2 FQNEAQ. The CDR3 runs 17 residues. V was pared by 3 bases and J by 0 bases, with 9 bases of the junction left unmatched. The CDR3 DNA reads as TGTGCCAGCAGCTTTCGCCCGGGACAGGCCCTGAACACTGAAGCTTTCTTT. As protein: CASSFRPGQALNTEAFF.

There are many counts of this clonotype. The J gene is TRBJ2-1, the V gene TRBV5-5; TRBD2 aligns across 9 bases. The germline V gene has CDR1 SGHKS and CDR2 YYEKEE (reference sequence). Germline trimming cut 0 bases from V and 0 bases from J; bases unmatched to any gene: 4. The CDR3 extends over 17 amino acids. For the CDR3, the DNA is TGTGCCAGCAGCTTGGTGGGTAGCGGGGGCTCCTACAATGAGCAGTTCTTC. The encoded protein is CASSLVGSGGSYNEQFF.

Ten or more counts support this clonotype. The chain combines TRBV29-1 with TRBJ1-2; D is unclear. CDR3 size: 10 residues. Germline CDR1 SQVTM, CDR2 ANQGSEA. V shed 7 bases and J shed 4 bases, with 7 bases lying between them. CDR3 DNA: TGCAGCGCTTGGACCTATGGCTACACCTTC. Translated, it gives CSAWTYGYTF.

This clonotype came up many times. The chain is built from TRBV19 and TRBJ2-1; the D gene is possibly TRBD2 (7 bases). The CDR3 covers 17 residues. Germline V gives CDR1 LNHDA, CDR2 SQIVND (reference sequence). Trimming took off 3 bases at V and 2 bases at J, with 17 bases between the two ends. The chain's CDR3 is CASSIRPGGSPYNEQFF. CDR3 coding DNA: TGTGCCAGTAGTATTCGCCCGGGGGGCAGCCCCTACAATGAGCAGTTCTTC.

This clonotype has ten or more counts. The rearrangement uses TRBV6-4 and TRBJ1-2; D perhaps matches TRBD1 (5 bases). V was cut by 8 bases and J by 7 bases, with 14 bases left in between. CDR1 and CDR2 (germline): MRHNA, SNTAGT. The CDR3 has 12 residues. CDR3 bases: TGTGCCAGCGGATTAGACAGTACTGGCTACACCTTC. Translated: CASGLDSTGYTF.

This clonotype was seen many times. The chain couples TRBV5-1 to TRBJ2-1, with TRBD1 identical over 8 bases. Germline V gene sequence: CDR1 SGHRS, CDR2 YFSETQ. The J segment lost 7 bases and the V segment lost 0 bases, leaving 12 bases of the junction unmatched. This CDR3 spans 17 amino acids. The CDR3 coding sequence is TGCGCCAGCAGCTTGGCCCTTCAGGGGGCGCATGTGAATGAGCAGTTCTTC. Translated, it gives CASSLALQGAHVNEQFF.

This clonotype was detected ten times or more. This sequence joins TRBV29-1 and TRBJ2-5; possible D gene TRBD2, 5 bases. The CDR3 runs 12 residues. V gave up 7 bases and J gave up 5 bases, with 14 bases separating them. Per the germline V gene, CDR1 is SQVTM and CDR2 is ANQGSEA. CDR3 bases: TGCAGCGCCCGCCGGGGAGAGGAGACCCAGTACTTC. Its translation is CSARRGEETQYF.

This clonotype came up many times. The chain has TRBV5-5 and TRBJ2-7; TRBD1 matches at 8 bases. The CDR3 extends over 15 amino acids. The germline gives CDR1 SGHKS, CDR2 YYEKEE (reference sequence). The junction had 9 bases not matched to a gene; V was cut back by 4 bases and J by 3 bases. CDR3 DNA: TGTGCCAGCAGCGAAGGCGTTACAGGGGGCTACGAGCAGTACTTC. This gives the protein CASSEGVTGGYEQYF.